This T cell receptor (beta chain) was profiled in a study of T-cell memory formation after mild COVID-19. Regarding the study as a whole: Clones contracting over day 15 to 85 were CD4/CD8 balanced, with later expanders leaning CD4+.

This CDR3 has 15 residues. Germline V CDR1 and CDR2: SGHVS, FQNEAQ. About this clonotype: Its target is not known. Its ends do not fully match the called genes, so a read error is possible.

TCRdb fed the 5' RACE reads into MiXCR, producing one record per CDR3 protein. This sample has 400,000 or so distinct CDR3 sequences, with roughly 20% found just once. The chain uses TRBV7-8 and TRBJ1-4; 8 nucleotides line up with TRBD1. The sequence derives from an adult woman who had mild COVID-19 (a few samples of this study predate the infection). Cell type and time point are not known. The sample comprised PBMCs or a T cell subset sorted from them (not recorded which). CDR3 sequence: CASSRVRDRGGPHHF. The CDR3 DNA reads TGTGCCAGCAGCCGTGTCCGTGACAGGGGAGGACCACACCACTTT. Full variable domain (remainder filled in from reference TRBV7-8 and TRBJ1-4): GAGVSQSPRYKVAKRGQDVALRCDPISGHVSLFWYQQALGQGPEFLTYFQNEAQLDKSGLPSDRFFAERPEGSVSTLKIQRTQQEDSAVYLCASSRVRDRGGPHHFGSGTQLSVL.